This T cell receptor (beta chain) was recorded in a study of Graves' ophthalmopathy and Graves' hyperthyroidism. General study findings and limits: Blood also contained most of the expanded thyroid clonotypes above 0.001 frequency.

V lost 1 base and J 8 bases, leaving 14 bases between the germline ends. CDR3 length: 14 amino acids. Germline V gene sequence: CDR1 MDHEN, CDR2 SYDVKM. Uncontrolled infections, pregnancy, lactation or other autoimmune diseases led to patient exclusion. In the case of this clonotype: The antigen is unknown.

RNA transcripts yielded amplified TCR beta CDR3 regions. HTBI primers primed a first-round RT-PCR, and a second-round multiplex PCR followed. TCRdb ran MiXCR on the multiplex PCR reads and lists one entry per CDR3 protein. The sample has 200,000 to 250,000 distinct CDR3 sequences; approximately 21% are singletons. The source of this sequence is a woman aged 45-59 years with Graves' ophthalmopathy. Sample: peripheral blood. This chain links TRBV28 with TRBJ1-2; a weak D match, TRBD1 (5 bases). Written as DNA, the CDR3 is TGTGCCAGCAGTTTATCGACCCTCAGGGACGGCTACACCTTC. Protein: CASSLSTLRDGYTF.